The rows below give T cell receptor beta chains drawn from one sample of a study of neurological immune-mediated disorders. TCRdb reanalysed the 5' RACE reads using MiXCR and keeps one entry per CDR3 protein. Here the sample spans about 38,000 distinct CDR3 sequences, roughly 6.9% being singletons. The specimen was CD4+ T cells from blood. The source is a man aged 45-65 years in good health. CDR3s include the opening cysteine and the closing phenylalanine or tryptophan. The order of the fields is J gene, clone size, V gene, D gene, CDR3 protein, CDR3 DNA. The D gene is left open where the match is weak. For some rows the clone size is stated as once, few or many, or as a class when expanded; others skip it.

J gene: TRBJ2-7
clone size: many
V gene: TRBV7-8
D gene: TRBD1
CDR3 protein: CASSLGQGRGIAYEQYF
CDR3 DNA: TGTGCCAGCAGCCTGGGACAGGGTCGGGGGATTGCCTACGAGCAGTACTTC

J gene: TRBJ2-7
clone size: many
V gene: TRBV20-1
D gene: TRBD2
CDR3 protein: CSANRASGSYEQYF
CDR3 DNA: TGCAGTGCGAATCGAGCTAGCGGGAGCTACGAGCAGTACTTC

J gene: TRBJ1-1
clone size: many
V gene: TRBV20-1
D gene: TRBD1
CDR3 protein: CSGGQGVRTEAFF
CDR3 DNA: TGCAGTGGGGGGCAGGGGGTTAGAACTGAAGCTTTCTTT

J gene: TRBJ1-4
clone size: many
V gene: TRBV9
D gene: -
CDR3 protein: CASSVSASFNEKLFF
CDR3 DNA: TGTGCCAGCAGCGTATCAGCGTCTTTTAATGAAAAACTGTTTTTT

J gene: TRBJ2-6
clone size: many
V gene: TRBV20-1
D gene: -
CDR3 protein: CSARKGSGANVLTF
CDR3 DNA: TGCAGTGCTAGGAAGGGGTCTGGGGCCAACGTCCTGACTTTC

J gene: TRBJ2-7
clone size: many
V gene: TRBV29-1
D gene: -
CDR3 protein: CSGLITIYEQYF
CDR3 DNA: TGCAGCGGTCTCATTACAATCTACGAGCAGTACTTC

J gene: TRBJ2-2
clone size: -
V gene: TRBV20-1
D gene: -
CDR3 protein: CSARNTATGELFF
CDR3 DNA: TGCAGTGCTAGGAACACCGCCACCGGGGAGCTGTTTTTT

J gene: TRBJ2-2
clone size: many
V gene: TRBV7-2
D gene: -
CDR3 protein: CASSFLGVGGELFF
CDR3 DNA: TGTGCCAGCAGCTTTCTGGGGGTGGGCGGGGAGCTGTTTTTT

J gene: TRBJ2-5
clone size: many
V gene: TRBV6-2/TRBV6-3
D gene: TRBD2
CDR3 protein: CASSSGTSGMVGETQYF
CDR3 DNA: TGTGCCAGCAGTTCAGGGACTAGCGGGATGGTGGGAGAGACCCAGTACTTC

J gene: TRBJ2-5
clone size: many
V gene: TRBV6-5
D gene: TRBD2
CDR3 protein: CASRTRLAGGSETQYF
CDR3 DNA: TGTGCCAGCAGGACAAGACTAGCGGGAGGGAGTGAGACCCAGTACTTC

J gene: TRBJ2-1
clone size: many
V gene: TRBV2
D gene: -
CDR3 protein: CASSDGRGPSEQFF
CDR3 DNA: TGTGCCAGCAGTGATGGTCGGGGCCCCAGCGAGCAGTTCTTC

J gene: TRBJ2-5
clone size: many
V gene: TRBV20-1
D gene: TRBD2
CDR3 protein: CSARATTSGGLPEGAQYF
CDR3 DNA: TGCAGTGCTAGAGCCACGACTAGCGGGGGGTTACCCGAGGGGGCCCAGTACTTC

J gene: TRBJ2-7
clone size: many
V gene: TRBV6-2/TRBV6-3
D gene: TRBD2
CDR3 protein: CASRLAGGDEQYF
CDR3 DNA: TGTGCCAGCAGACTAGCGGGAGGGGACGAGCAGTACTTC

J gene: TRBJ2-1
clone size: many
V gene: TRBV28
D gene: -
CDR3 protein: CASSGSRTYNEQFF
CDR3 DNA: TGTGCCAGCAGTGGCAGCCGTACGTACAATGAGCAGTTCTTC

J gene: TRBJ2-7
clone size: -
V gene: TRBV7-2
D gene: TRBD2
CDR3 protein: CASSPGGLAAYEQYF
CDR3 DNA: TGTGCCAGCAGCCCCGGTGGACTAGCAGCTTACGAGCAGTACTTC

J gene: TRBJ2-2
clone size: -
V gene: TRBV5-1
D gene: -
CDR3 protein: CASGTTGSTGELFF
CDR3 DNA: TGCGCCAGCGGAACGACAGGATCCACCGGGGAGCTGTTTTTT

J gene: TRBJ2-7
clone size: many
V gene: TRBV5-4
D gene: -
CDR3 protein: CASSFRPGTSYEQYF
CDR3 DNA: TGTGCCAGCAGCTTTCGTCCTGGCACCTCCTACGAGCAGTACTTC

J gene: TRBJ2-7
clone size: many
V gene: TRBV11-2
D gene: -
CDR3 protein: CASRRRSSYEQYF
CDR3 DNA: TGTGCCAGCAGAAGAAGAAGCTCCTACGAGCAGTACTTC